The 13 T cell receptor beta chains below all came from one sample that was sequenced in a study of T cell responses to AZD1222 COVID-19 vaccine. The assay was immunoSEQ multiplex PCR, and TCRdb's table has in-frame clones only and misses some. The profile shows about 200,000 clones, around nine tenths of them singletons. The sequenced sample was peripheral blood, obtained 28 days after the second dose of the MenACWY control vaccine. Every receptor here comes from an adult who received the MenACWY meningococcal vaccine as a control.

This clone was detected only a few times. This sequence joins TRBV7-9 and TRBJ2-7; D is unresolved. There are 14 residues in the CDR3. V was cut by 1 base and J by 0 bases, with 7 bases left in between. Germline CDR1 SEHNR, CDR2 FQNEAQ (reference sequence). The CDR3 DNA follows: TGTGCCAGCAGCTTAGGCTATCCCTCCTACGAGCAGTACTTC. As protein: CASSLGYPSYEQYF.

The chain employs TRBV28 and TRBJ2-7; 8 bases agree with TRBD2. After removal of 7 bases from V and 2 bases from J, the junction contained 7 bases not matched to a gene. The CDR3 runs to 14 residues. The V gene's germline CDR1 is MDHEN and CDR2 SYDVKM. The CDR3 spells CASMAAGATYEQYF. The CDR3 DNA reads TGTGCCAGCATGGCAGCGGGGGCGACCTACGAGCAGTACTTC.

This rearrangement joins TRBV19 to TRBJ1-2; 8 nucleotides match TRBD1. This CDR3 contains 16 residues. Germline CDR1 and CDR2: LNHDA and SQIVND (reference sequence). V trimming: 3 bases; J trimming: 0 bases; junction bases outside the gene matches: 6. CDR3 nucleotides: TGTGCCAGTAGTATCGGTTTGACAGGGGCTAACTATGGCTACACCTTC. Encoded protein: CASSIGLTGANYGYTF.

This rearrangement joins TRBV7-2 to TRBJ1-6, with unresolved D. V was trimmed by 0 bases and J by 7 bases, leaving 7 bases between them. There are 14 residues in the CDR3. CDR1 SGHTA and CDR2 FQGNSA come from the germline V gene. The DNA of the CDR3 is TGTGCCAGCAGCTTAGCAACCCTAAATTCACCCCTCCACTTT. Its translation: CASSLATLNSPLHF.

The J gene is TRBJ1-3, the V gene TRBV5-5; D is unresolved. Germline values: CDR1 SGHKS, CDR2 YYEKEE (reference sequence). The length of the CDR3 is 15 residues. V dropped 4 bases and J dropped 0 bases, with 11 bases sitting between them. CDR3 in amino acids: CASSPGLSSGNTIYF. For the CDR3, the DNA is TGTGCCAGCAGCCCGGGATTGAGCTCTGGAAACACCATATATTTT.

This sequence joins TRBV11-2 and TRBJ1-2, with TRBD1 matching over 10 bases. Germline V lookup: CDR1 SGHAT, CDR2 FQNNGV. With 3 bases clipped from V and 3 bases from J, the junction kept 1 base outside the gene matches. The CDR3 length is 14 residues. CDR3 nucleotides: TGTGCCAGCAGCTTTGGGACAGGGGACTATGGCTACACCTTC. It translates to CASSFGTGDYGYTF.

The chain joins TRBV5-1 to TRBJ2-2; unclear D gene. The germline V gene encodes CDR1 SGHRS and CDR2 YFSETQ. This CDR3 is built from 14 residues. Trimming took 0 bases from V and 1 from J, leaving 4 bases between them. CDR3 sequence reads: CASSLGGNTGELFF. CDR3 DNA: TGCGCCAGCAGCTTGGGAGGGAACACCGGGGAGCTGTTTTTT.

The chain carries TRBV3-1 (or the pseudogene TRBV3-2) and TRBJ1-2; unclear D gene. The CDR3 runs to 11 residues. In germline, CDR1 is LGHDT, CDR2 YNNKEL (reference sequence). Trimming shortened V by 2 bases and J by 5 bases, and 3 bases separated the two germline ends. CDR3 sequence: CASSQQYGYTF. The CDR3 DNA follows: TGTGCCAGCAGCCAACAATATGGCTACACCTTC.

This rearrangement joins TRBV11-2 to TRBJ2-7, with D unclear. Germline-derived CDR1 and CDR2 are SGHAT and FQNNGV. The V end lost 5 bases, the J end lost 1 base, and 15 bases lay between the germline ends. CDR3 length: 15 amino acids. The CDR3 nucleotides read TGTGCCAGCAGCCCCTCGCCAGACATGTCCTACGAGCAGTACTTC. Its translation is CASSPSPDMSYEQYF.

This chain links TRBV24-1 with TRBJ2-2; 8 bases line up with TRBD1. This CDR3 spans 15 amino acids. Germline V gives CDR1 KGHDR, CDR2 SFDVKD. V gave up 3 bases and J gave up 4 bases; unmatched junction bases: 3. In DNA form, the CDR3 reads TGTGCCACCAGTGATGGACAGGGAGGCACCGGGGAGCTGTTTTTT. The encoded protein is CATSDGQGGTGELFF.

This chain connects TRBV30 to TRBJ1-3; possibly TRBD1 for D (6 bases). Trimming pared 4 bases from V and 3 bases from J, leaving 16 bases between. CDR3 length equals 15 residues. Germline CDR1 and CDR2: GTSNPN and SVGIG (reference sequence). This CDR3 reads CAWTPGGILGNTIYF. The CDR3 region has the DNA TGTGCCTGGACTCCCGGGGGCATCCTTGGAAACACCATATATTTT.

The CDR3 is CASTRQPVVNTEAFF. The CDR3 coding sequence is TGTGCCAGCACCCGACAGCCCGTCGTGAACACTGAAGCTTTCTTT. This chain connects TRBV2 to TRBJ1-1, with a possible D match to TRBD1 (5 bases). Trimming pared 7 bases from V and 0 bases from J, leaving 15 bases between. The CDR3 extends over 15 amino acids. Germline V gene lookup returns CDR1 SNHLY and CDR2 FYNNEI.

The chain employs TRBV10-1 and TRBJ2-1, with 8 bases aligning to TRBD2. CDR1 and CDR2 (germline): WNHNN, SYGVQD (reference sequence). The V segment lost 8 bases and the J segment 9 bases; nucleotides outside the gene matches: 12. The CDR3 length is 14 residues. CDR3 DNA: TGCGCCAGCTCACACCCGGGAGGGCAGAGTGAGCAGTTCTTC. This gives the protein CASSHPGGQSEQFF.